This TCR beta chain was captured by sequencing in a study of T cell clonality in common variable immunodeficiency. The CDR3 has 16 residues. Per germline, CDR1 SGHRS and CDR2 YFSETQ. The trim removed 0 bases at V and 0 bases at J, leaving 2 bases unmatched. The method was immunoSEQ multiplex PCR; TCRdb's version includes in-frame clones alone and lacks a portion of them. The counts give some 38,000 clones, none of them seen only once; around 3.1% is held by the top ten. In this sample, this clone turned up many times. Read sequence stops 3 residues before the CDR3 end, and the germline J gene provides the missing end. This sample includes further DNA sequences coding for the same CDR3.

The chain has TRBV5-1 and TRBJ2-2, with 7 bases lining up with TRBD1. The sequence came from a person aged 18 to 75 in good health. The sequenced material came from peripheral blood mononuclear cells. The DNA read from the CDR3 is TGCGCCAGCAGCTTGGTCGGGACAGCGAACACCGGGGAG. It translates to CASSLVGTANTGE. The CDR3, in full, reads CASSLVGTANTGELFF.